A selection of T cell receptor beta chains follows, all from one sample in a study of beta chain features in type 1 diabetes. The data were produced by immunoSEQ multiplex PCR, yet TCRdb's version contains in-frame clones alone and is incomplete. Of 600,000 or so clones in the sample, over 12% were seen once. Sequenced material: naive CD4+ T cells from blood. All receptors come from a man younger than 30 with type 1 diabetes. Each CDR3 is given without its conserved first and last residue. Fields, in order: V gene, D gene, J gene, CDR3 protein. D genes are given only for firm matches.

v_gene: TRBV28; d_gene: TRBD2; j_gene: TRBJ2-7; CDR3aa: ASSSFLRDYLNYEQY
v_gene: TRBV5-1; d_gene: -; j_gene: TRBJ2-7; CDR3aa: ASSLVGGLHEQY
v_gene: TRBV4-2; d_gene: -; j_gene: TRBJ1-1; CDR3aa: ASSQGGGYDTEAF
v_gene: TRBV14; d_gene: -; j_gene: TRBJ1-1; CDR3aa: ASSQEQGGYTEAF
v_gene: TRBV7-2; d_gene: -; j_gene: TRBJ2-7; CDR3aa: ASSPTPMGPYEQY
v_gene: TRBV5-1; d_gene: TRBD2; j_gene: TRBJ2-5; CDR3aa: ASSLTSGRAMETQY
v_gene: TRBV11-2; d_gene: -; j_gene: TRBJ1-1; CDR3aa: ASSLRVAGQNTEAF
v_gene: TRBV10-3; d_gene: TRBD2; j_gene: TRBJ2-7; CDR3aa: ATLSGVLSYEQY
v_gene: TRBV30; d_gene: TRBD1; j_gene: TRBJ1-3; CDR3aa: AWARDRWAGNTIY
v_gene: TRBV30; d_gene: -; j_gene: TRBJ2-3; CDR3aa: AWSVQSTDTQY
v_gene: TRBV5-1; d_gene: -; j_gene: TRBJ1-1; CDR3aa: ASSLRTGDTEAF
v_gene: TRBV30; d_gene: -; j_gene: TRBJ1-1; CDR3aa: AWSLVGGTEAF
v_gene: TRBV27; d_gene: -; j_gene: TRBJ2-3; CDR3aa: ASQRVRRTDTQY
v_gene: TRBV7-2; d_gene: TRBD2; j_gene: TRBJ2-3; CDR3aa: ASRVTSGGGTDTQY
v_gene: TRBV5-4; d_gene: -; j_gene: TRBJ1-2; CDR3aa: ASSLVRSGYT
v_gene: TRBV7-3; d_gene: -; j_gene: TRBJ2-3; CDR3aa: ASSSSRTDTQY
v_gene: TRBV6-1; d_gene: -; j_gene: TRBJ2-3; CDR3aa: ASSEGSSTFTDTQY
v_gene: TRBV30; d_gene: -; j_gene: TRBJ2-7; CDR3aa: AWSVRVGQY
v_gene: TRBV5-1; d_gene: TRBD1; j_gene: TRBJ2-7; CDR3aa: ASASGTGGAYEQY
v_gene: TRBV18; d_gene: -; j_gene: TRBJ1-5; CDR3aa: ASSPATVNQPQH
v_gene: TRBV7-9; d_gene: -; j_gene: TRBJ2-7; CDR3aa: ASSLKSPPGSSYEQY
v_gene: TRBV7-9; d_gene: -; j_gene: TRBJ2-7; CDR3aa: ASSPGHIEQY
v_gene: TRBV6-6; d_gene: -; j_gene: TRBJ2-2; CDR3aa: ASSRNTGELF
v_gene: TRBV9; d_gene: TRBD2; j_gene: TRBJ2-3; CDR3aa: ASSVGAGGRTDTQY
v_gene: TRBV28; d_gene: -; j_gene: TRBJ2-7; CDR3aa: ASSSTNSYEQY
v_gene: TRBV30; d_gene: -; j_gene: TRBJ2-5; CDR3aa: AWSSFPETQY
v_gene: TRBV18; d_gene: TRBD1; j_gene: TRBJ1-5; CDR3aa: ASSPTPTGNQPQH
v_gene: TRBV11-2; d_gene: -; j_gene: TRBJ2-7; CDR3aa: ASSSGRNYEQY
v_gene: TRBV7-3; d_gene: TRBD1; j_gene: TRBJ2-7; CDR3aa: ASSSDRVRWY
v_gene: TRBV29-1; d_gene: TRBD1; j_gene: TRBJ2-5; CDR3aa: SAFPGQGMETQY
v_gene: TRBV7-2; d_gene: -; j_gene: TRBJ2-7; CDR3aa: ASSATGLSY
v_gene: TRBV2; d_gene: -; j_gene: TRBJ2-7; CDR3aa: ASSDGAGISYEQY
v_gene: TRBV30; d_gene: -; j_gene: TRBJ1-6; CDR3aa: AWSPRSGEDSPLH
v_gene: TRBV9; d_gene: TRBD1; j_gene: TRBJ2-5; CDR3aa: ASSAGTGWETQY
v_gene: TRBV5-1; d_gene: TRBD1; j_gene: TRBJ1-2; CDR3aa: ASSLNPGQEVGYT
v_gene: TRBV7-2; d_gene: -; j_gene: TRBJ1-5; CDR3aa: ASKRTHEINQPQH
v_gene: TRBV7-9; d_gene: TRBD1; j_gene: TRBJ2-1; CDR3aa: ASSSGQGNNEQF
v_gene: TRBV6-5; d_gene: -; j_gene: TRBJ2-7; CDR3aa: ASSYDLTYEQY
v_gene: TRBV7-2; d_gene: -; j_gene: TRBJ1-4; CDR3aa: ASSLNSGLSPEKLF
v_gene: TRBV12-5; d_gene: TRBD2; j_gene: TRBJ2-1; CDR3aa: ASGTGLGGYEQF
v_gene: TRBV10-3; d_gene: TRBD2; j_gene: TRBJ2-7; CDR3aa: AISAYSHGASGAISYEQY